A single sample is the source of the 25 T cell receptor beta chains below, sequenced in a study of CD8 T cells in Susac syndrome. RNA totalling roughly 0.45 to 1 ug underwent reverse transcription with random hexamers. Using its own MiXCR run on the immunoSEQ multiplex PCR reads, TCRdb lists one record per CDR3 protein. The table lists fewer than 300,000 distinct CDR3 sequences, approximately 85% of them singletons. Sequencing input: CD8+ T cells from PBMCs. The receptors stem from a human donor with multiple sclerosis.

The J gene is TRBJ2-1, the V gene TRBV9; 9 positions match TRBD2. J was trimmed by 6 bases and V by 3 bases; bases with no gene match: 7. The CDR3 is 15 residues long. Looked up from germline, CDR1 is SGDLS and CDR2 is YYNGEE. The CDR3 nucleotides read TGTGCCAGCAGCGCGGGTGCGGGAGGGCCCAATGAGCAGTTCTTC. Translated, it gives CASSAGAGGPNEQFF. The full variable domain, rest sourced from reference TRBV9 and TRBJ2-1, is DSGVTQTPKHLITATGQRVTLRCSPRSGDLSVYWYQQSLDQGLQFLIQYYNGEERAKGNILERFSAQQFPDLHSELNLSSLELGDSALYFCASSAGAGGPNEQFFGPGTRLTVL.

The chain combines TRBV7-6 with TRBJ2-1; either TRBD1 or TRBD2 may fit D (6 bases each). The V gene lost 5 bases and the J gene lost 2 bases, with 19 bases spanning the gap. The CDR3 loop spans 17 amino acids. Germline loops: CDR1 SGHVS, CDR2 FNYEAQ. The CDR3 region is CASSPRAWGAPYNEQFF. Here the CDR3 DNA reads TGTGCCAGCAGCCCGAGAGCTTGGGGGGCCCCCTACAATGAGCAGTTCTTC.

This clonotype occurred once. The chain has TRBV29-1 and TRBJ1-2, with 7 bases fitting TRBD1. With 1 base clipped from V and 4 bases from J, the junction kept 12 bases outside the gene matches. The CDR3 spans 16 residues. Germline CDR1 and CDR2: SQVTM and ANQGSEA. In nucleotides, the CDR3 is TGCAGCGTTGAAGGAAACCGGGACAGCACATTCTATGGCTACACCTTC. Translating gives CSVEGNRDSTFYGYTF.

The rearrangement joins TRBV30 to TRBJ2-2, with 9 bases identical to TRBD1. J lost 3 bases, V lost 3 bases, and 11 bases had no gene match. CDR1 and CDR2 from the germline V gene are GTSNPN and SVGIG (reference sequence). The CDR3 is 17 amino acids. Written as DNA, the CDR3 is TGTGCCTGGAGAAGTCGGGACAGGGACATTGACACCGGGGAGCTGTTTTTT. It yields the protein CAWRSRDRDIDTGELFF.

The chain employs TRBV9 and TRBJ2-3, with D hard to call. This CDR3 contains 12 residues. Germline loops: CDR1 SGDLS, CDR2 YYNGEE. V was pared by 5 bases and J by 5 bases, with 9 bases between. For the CDR3, the DNA is TGTGCCAGCAGTGAGGTGGAAGATACGCAGTATTTT. Translating it yields CASSEVEDTQYF.

This chain connects TRBV4-1 to TRBJ2-1; D unresolved. V was trimmed by 1 base and J by 0 bases, leaving 10 bases between them. The CDR3 covers 16 residues. CDR1 and CDR2 from the germline V gene are MGHRA and YSYEKL. The CDR3 protein is CASSQVAMSSYNEQFF. The CDR3 nucleotides read TGCGCCAGCAGCCAAGTGGCGATGAGCTCCTACAATGAGCAGTTCTTC.

The rearrangement joins TRBV27 to TRBJ1-1; a possible D gene is TRBD1 (5 bases). CDR3 length: 16 residues. The V gene lost 5 bases and the J gene lost 1 base, with 17 bases spanning the gap. Germline CDR1 and CDR2: MNHEY and SMNVEV (reference sequence). Written as DNA, the CDR3 is TGTGCCAGCAGTATCCTCAGGGACCTGCGGAACACTGAAGCTTTCTTT. Protein product: CASSILRDLRNTEAFF.

This chain joins TRBV12-3 or TRBV12-4 and TRBJ2-1; 12 bases fit TRBD2. V gave up 5 bases and J gave up 8 bases; unmatched junction bases: 13. This CDR3 is 17 amino acids long. The DNA for the CDR3 is TGTGCCAGCAGTCGGGGGTGGGCTAGCGGGAGGGGCGATGAGCAGTTCTTC. Its protein product is CASSRGWASGRGDEQFF.

The gene calls are TRBV19 and TRBJ1-2; D uncertain. The CDR3 spans 13 residues. V lost 3 bases, J lost 2 bases, and 7 bases lay in between. Germline V gives CDR1 LNHDA, CDR2 SQIVND (reference sequence). The CDR3 reads CASSIAGNYGYTF. CDR3 nucleotide sequence: TGTGCCAGTAGTATCGCGGGAAACTATGGCTACACCTTC.

The chain is built from TRBV19 and TRBJ1-1; possible D gene TRBD1, 5 bases. Deletions cut 11 bases from V and 2 bases from J, with 15 bases between. The V gene's germline CDR1 is LNHDA and CDR2 SQIVND (reference sequence). The CDR3 is made up of 13 amino acids. The CDR3 here is CAGGDGLNTEAFF. CDR3 DNA sequence: TGTGCCGGGGGGGACGGACTTAACACTGAAGCTTTCTTT.

The CDR3 loop is CASSEWTGGSYNEQFF. In DNA form, the CDR3 reads TGCGCCAGCAGTGAGTGGACAGGGGGCTCCTACAATGAGCAGTTCTTC. The V call is TRBV10-2, the J call TRBJ2-1; 10 bases match TRBD1. CDR3 length: 16 residues. V lost 1 base and J lost 0; bases outside the gene matches: 0. Per germline, CDR1 WSHSY and CDR2 SAAADI.

This chain links TRBV19 with TRBJ2-7; 8 nucleotides match TRBD1. Germline V gene data show CDR1 as LNHDA and CDR2 as SQIVND (reference sequence). This CDR3 spans 13 amino acids. Trimming cost V 4 bases and J 6 bases; bases outside gene matches: 5. CDR3 loop: CASSRQGLLEQYF. The CDR3 DNA sequence: TGTGCCAGTAGTAGACAGGGGCTCCTCGAGCAGTACTTC.

The chain joins TRBV19 to TRBJ2-1; D ambiguous. The CDR3 runs 13 residues. Trimming shortened V by 1 base and J by 7 bases, and 8 bases separated the two germline ends. The germline V gene has CDR1 LNHDA and CDR2 SQIVND (reference sequence). The CDR3 loop reads CASSIVSTNEQFF. DNA of the CDR3: TGTGCCAGTAGTATAGTATCCACTAATGAGCAGTTCTTC.

V usage is TRBV9 and J usage is TRBJ1-2; no clear D gene. Germline V gives CDR1 SGDLS, CDR2 YYNGEE. Trimming took 3 bases from V and 4 from J, leaving 13 bases between them. This CDR3 is 14 amino acids long. The CDR3 coding sequence is TGTGCCAGCAGCGGTGCCACCGAGGCCTATGGCTACACCTTC. It codes for CASSGATEAYGYTF.

The V and J genes are TRBV29-1 and TRBJ1-1; D is unresolved. The germline CDR1 and CDR2 sequences are SQVTM and ANQGSEA. CDR3 size: 10 residues. Between the trimmed V and J ends, which lost 3 bases and 5 bases, there was a span of 4 bases. CDR3 bases: TGCAGCGTTGAGTGGACTGAAGCTTTCTTT. Its translation is CSVEWTEAFF.

The CDR3 nucleotides read TGTGCCACCAGTGATGCCTTGGAGGACAGACCGGGGGAGCAGTACTTC. As protein: CATSDALEDRPGEQYF. The chain combines TRBV24-1 with TRBJ2-7; D might be TRBD1 (6 bases). CDR1 and CDR2 from the germline V gene are KGHDR and SFDVKD. The CDR3 covers 16 residues. V lost 3 bases and J lost 7, with 21 bases in between.

The chain joins TRBV19 to TRBJ1-6, with D perhaps matching TRBD1 (6 bases). Germline V CDR1 and CDR2: LNHDA, SQIVND (reference sequence). The CDR3 loop spans 14 amino acids. V was clipped by 5 bases and J by 7 bases, with 12 bases between them. CDR3 nucleotide sequence: TGTGCCAGTAGTCCCGGACAGAGGAATTCACCCCTCCACTTT. This encodes CASSPGQRNSPLHF.

This clonotype showed up just a few times. The V and J genes are TRBV27 and TRBJ2-7; D is uncertain. The length of the CDR3 is 11 residues. Trimming took off 5 bases at V and 3 bases at J, with 5 bases between the two ends. Germline V gene sequence: CDR1 MNHEY, CDR2 SMNVEV (reference sequence). As DNA, the CDR3 is TGTGCCAGCAGTACGCTCTACGAGCAGTACTTC. Protein sequence: CASSTLYEQYF.

This clonotype was counted a few times. This rearrangement joins TRBV2 to TRBJ2-3, with 9 bases that match TRBD1. The J segment lost 4 bases and the V segment lost 3 bases, leaving 8 bases of the junction unmatched. Germline-derived CDR1 and CDR2 are SNHLY and FYNNEI. This CDR3 region has 16 residues. CDR3 loop: CASSEGQDRGADTQYF. In DNA, the CDR3 is TGTGCCAGCAGTGAGGGACAGGACAGGGGAGCAGATACGCAGTATTTT.

This chain joins TRBV24-1 and TRBJ2-4; 8 bases map to TRBD2. V was pared by 9 bases and J by 2 bases, with 8 bases of the junction left unmatched. The CDR3 has 15 residues. The germline gives CDR1 KGHDR, CDR2 SFDVKD. The CDR3: CATEQAGVTKNIQYF. DNA of the CDR3: TGTGCCACCGAACAAGCGGGAGTGACCAAAAACATTCAGTACTTC.

V usage is TRBV20-1 and J usage is TRBJ2-7; 11 nucleotides match TRBD2. The CDR3 length is 13 residues. The ends lost 3 bases at V and 5 bases at J; junction bases unmatched: 3. The germline gives CDR1 DFQATT, CDR2 SNEGSKA (reference sequence). CDR3 DNA sequence: TGCAGTGCTAGGACTAGCGGGGTCGACGAGCAGTACTTC. This gives the protein CSARTSGVDEQYF.

This clonotype was seen just once. The chain's CDR3 is CASRKLGTGASGNTIYF. CDR3 coding DNA: TGTGCCAGCAGGAAACTAGGGACAGGGGCATCTGGAAACACCATATATTTT. V and J are TRBV28 and TRBJ1-3; 10 bases align to TRBD1. The V gene end was trimmed by 6 bases and the J gene end by 1 base; junction bases not matched to a gene: 9. The germline CDR1 and CDR2 sequences are MDHEN and SYDVKM. The CDR3 spans 17 residues. Supplemented by reference TRBV28 and TRBJ1-3, the full variable domain reads DVKVTQSSRYLVKRTGEKVFLECVQDMDHENMFWYRQDPGLGLRLIYFSYDVKMKEKGDIPEGYSVSREKKERFSLILESASTNQTSMYLCASRKLGTGASGNTIYFGEGSWLTVV.

The J gene is TRBJ2-7, the V gene TRBV28, with 10 bases aligning to TRBD2. The CDR3 runs 14 residues. CDR1 is MDHEN, CDR2 SYDVKM, per germline. V shed 2 bases, J shed 5 bases, and the junction held 3 bases outside the gene matches. In nucleotides, the CDR3 is TGTGCCAGCAGTTTAAGGACTAGCGGAGACGAGCAGTACTTC. Translation: CASSLRTSGDEQYF. Filled out from reference TRBV28 and TRBJ2-7, the complete variable domain reads DVKVTQSSRYLVKRTGEKVFLECVQDMDHENMFWYRQDPGLGLRLIYFSYDVKMKEKGDIPEGYSVSREKKERFSLILESASTNQTSMYLCASSLRTSGDEQYFGPGTRLTVT.

The J gene is TRBJ1-2, the V gene TRBV6-5, with TRBD1 matching 9 bases. CDR3 length equals 15 residues. V was clipped by 4 bases and J by 6 bases; unmatched bases: 9. Germline V CDR1 and CDR2: MNHEY, SVGAGI. The chain's CDR3 is CASSFSTGGVHGYTF. In nucleotides, the CDR3 is TGTGCCAGCAGTTTCAGCACAGGGGGCGTGCATGGCTACACCTTC.

The chain joins TRBV11-2 to TRBJ1-5; tentative D call: TRBD1 (5 bases). The CDR3 is made up of 17 amino acids. Trimming shortened V by 1 base and J by 2 bases, and 15 bases separated the two germline ends. Germline V gene sequence: CDR1 SGHAT, CDR2 FQNNGV. The CDR3 reads CASSLGGRRGGNQPQHF. The CDR3, as DNA: TGTGCCAGCAGCTTAGGGGGCAGGAGGGGAGGCAATCAGCCCCAGCATTTT. Full variable domain (missing parts from reference TRBV11-2 and TRBJ1-5): EAGVAQSPRYKIIEKRQSVAFWCNPISGHATLYWYQQILGQGPKLLIQFQNNGVVDDSQLPKDRFSAERLKGVDSTLKIQPAKLEDSAVYLCASSLGGRRGGNQPQHFGDGTRLSIL.